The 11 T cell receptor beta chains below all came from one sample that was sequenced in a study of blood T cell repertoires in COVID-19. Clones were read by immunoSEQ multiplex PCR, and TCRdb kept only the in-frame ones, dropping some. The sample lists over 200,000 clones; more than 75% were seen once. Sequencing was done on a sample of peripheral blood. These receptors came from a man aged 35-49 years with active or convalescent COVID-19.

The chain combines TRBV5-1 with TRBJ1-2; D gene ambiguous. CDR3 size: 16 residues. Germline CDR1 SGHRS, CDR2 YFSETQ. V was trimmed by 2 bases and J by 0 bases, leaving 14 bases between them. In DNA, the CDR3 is TGCGCCAGCAGCTTCAGGACTCCGGCCCCTAACTATGGCTACACCTTC. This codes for CASSFRTPAPNYGYTF.

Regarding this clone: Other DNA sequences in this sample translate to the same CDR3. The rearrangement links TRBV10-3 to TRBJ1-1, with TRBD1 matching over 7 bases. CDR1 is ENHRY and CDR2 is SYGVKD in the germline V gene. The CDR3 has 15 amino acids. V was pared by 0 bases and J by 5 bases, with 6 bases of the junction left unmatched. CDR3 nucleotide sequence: TGTGCCATCAGTGAGTCGGAAGGGGGCGCGACTGAAGCTTTCTTT. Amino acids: CAISESEGGATEAFF.

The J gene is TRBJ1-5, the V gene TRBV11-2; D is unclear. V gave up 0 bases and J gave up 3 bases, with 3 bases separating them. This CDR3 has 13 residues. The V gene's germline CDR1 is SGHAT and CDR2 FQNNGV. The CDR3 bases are TGTGCCAGCAGCTTAGATCTCAATCAGCCCCAGCATTTT. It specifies CASSLDLNQPQHF. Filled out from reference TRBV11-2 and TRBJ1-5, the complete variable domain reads EAGVAQSPRYKIIEKRQSVAFWCNPISGHATLYWYQQILGQGPKLLIQFQNNGVVDDSQLPKDRFSAERLKGVDSTLKIQPAKLEDSAVYLCASSLDLNQPQHFGDGTRLSIL.

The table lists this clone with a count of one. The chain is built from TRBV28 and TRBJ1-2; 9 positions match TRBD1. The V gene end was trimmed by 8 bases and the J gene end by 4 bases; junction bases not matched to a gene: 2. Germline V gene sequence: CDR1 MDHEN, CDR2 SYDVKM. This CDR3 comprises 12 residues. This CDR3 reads CASGTGIYGYTF. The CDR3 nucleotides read TGTGCCAGCGGGACAGGGATCTATGGCTACACCTTC.

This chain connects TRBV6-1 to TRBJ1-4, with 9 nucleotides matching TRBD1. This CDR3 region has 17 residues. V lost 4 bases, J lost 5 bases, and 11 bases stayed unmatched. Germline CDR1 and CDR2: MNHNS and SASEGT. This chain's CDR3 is CASSAGTGIRKNEKLFF. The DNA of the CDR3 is TGTGCCAGCAGTGCAGGGACAGGGATCAGGAAAAATGAAAAACTGTTTTTT.

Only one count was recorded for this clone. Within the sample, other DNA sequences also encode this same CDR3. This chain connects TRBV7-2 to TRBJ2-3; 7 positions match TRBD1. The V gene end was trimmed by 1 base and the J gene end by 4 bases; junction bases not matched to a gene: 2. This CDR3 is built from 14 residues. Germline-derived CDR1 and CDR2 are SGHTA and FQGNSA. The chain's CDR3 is CASSLGQGPDTQYF. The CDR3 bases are TGTGCCAGCAGCTTAGGACAGGGACCAGATACGCAGTATTTT.

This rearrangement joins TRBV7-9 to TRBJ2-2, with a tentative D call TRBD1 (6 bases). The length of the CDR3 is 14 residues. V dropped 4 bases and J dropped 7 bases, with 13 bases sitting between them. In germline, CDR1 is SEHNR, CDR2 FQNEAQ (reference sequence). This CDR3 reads CASSSKQGLGELFF. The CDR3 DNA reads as TGTGCCAGCAGCTCCAAACAGGGTCTCGGGGAGCTGTTTTTT.

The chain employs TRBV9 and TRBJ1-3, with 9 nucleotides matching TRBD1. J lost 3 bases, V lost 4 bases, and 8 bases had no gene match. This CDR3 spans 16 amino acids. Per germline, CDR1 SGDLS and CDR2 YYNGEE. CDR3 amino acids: CASSRLDRGSGNTIYF. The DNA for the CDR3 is TGTGCCAGCAGCAGACTTGACAGGGGGAGTGGAAACACCATATATTTT.

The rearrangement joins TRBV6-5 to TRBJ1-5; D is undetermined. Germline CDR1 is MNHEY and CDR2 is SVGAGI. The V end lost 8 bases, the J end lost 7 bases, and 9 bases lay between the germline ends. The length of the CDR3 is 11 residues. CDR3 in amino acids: CASWNGQPQHF. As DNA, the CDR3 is TGTGCCAGCTGGAACGGGCAGCCCCAGCATTTT.

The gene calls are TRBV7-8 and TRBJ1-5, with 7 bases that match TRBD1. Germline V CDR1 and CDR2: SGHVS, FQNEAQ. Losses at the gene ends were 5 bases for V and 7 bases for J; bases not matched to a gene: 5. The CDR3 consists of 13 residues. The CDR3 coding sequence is TGTGCCAGCAGCCTTGACAGGGAACAGCCCCAGCATTTT. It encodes CASSLDREQPQHF.

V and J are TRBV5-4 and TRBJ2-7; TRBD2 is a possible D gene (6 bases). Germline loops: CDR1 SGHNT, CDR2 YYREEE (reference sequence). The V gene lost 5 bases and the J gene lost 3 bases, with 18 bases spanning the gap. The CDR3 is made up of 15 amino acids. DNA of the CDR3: TGTGCCAGCAGTCAACGCGCGGGGAGCATCTACGAGCAGTACTTC. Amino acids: CASSQRAGSIYEQYF.